The T cell receptor (beta chain) under discussion was sequenced for a study of blood T cell repertoires in COVID-19. The CDR3 length is 15 residues. Trimming stripped 2 bases from V and 1 base from J, with 11 bases between. Germline V gene data show CDR1 as MDHEN and CDR2 as SYDVKM. This table comes from immunoSEQ multiplex PCR, and its TCRdb copy is limited to in-frame clones, with some not included. The repertoire consists of 250,000 to 400,000 clones, with approximately 89% occurring once and the leading ten covering 1.6%. What was sequenced was peripheral blood. The chain uses TRBV28 and TRBJ1-1; tentatively, D is TRBD1 (5 bases). The source of this sequence is a woman in her 30s with COVID-19, enrolled during active disease. The CDR3 DNA reads TGTGCCAGCAGTTTAATGGGCGGGACGAACACTGAAGCTTTCTTT. It is translated as CASSLMGGTNTEAFF.